One sample yielded the 7 T cell receptor beta chains listed below, sequenced in a study of technical replicates of blood from a handful of donors (TCRdb year 2017). The library relied on the immunoSEQ multiplex PCR assay. Entries here come from immuneACCESS through TCRdb and include only in-frame sequences with V and J called. Some clones fail to appear in such tables; in the studies checked, an unresolved V gene covers under half of the shortfall, and the cause of the remainder is unknown. The sample includes over 85,000 clones, with around 96% observed a single time. The ten largest clones represent 0.35% to 0.45% of the sample. Material: T cells isolated from PBMCs. The receptors shown here come from a human donor in good health.

V usage is TRBV19 and J usage is TRBJ1-5; a weak D match, TRBD1 (5 bases). Trimming stripped 5 bases from V and 0 bases from J, with 17 bases between. The CDR3 spans 17 residues. CDR1 is LNHDA and CDR2 is SQIVND in the germline V gene (reference sequence). DNA of the CDR3: TGTGCCAGTAGTGTAACAGGTGGACCGAATAGCAATCAGCCCCAGCATTTT. The encoded protein is CASSVTGGPNSNQPQHF.

The chain uses TRBV7-3 and TRBJ2-1, with 10 bases matching TRBD1. The CDR3 runs 17 residues. Germline loops: CDR1 SGHTA, CDR2 FQGTGA. J gave up 6 bases and V 3 bases, and 11 bases lay outside the gene matches. The DNA for the CDR3 is TGTGCCAGCAGCTTCACAAAAACCGACAGGGGGCTCAATGAGCAGTTCTTC. Its protein is CASSFTKTDRGLNEQFF.

V usage is TRBV28 and J usage is TRBJ2-7; TRBD2 is a possible D gene (6 bases). The germline CDR1 and CDR2 sequences are MDHEN and SYDVKM. The CDR3 totals 15 residues. V dropped 2 bases and J dropped 5 bases, with 16 bases sitting between them. CDR3 sequence reads: CASSLSLRGYDEQYF. The CDR3 DNA reads TGTGCCAGCAGTTTAAGTTTGCGGGGCTACGACGAGCAGTACTTC.

V usage is TRBV9 and J usage is TRBJ2-1, with a tentative D call TRBD1 (6 bases). Trimming shortened V by 0 bases and J by 6 bases, and 7 bases separated the two germline ends. From germline, CDR1 is SGDLS and CDR2 YYNGEE. The CDR3 is 13 amino acids. The CDR3 DNA sequence: TGTGCCAGCAGCGTAGCAGGGGCCAATGAGCAGTTCTTC. This translates into CASSVAGANEQFF.

V and J are TRBV2 and TRBJ2-3, with D possibly matching TRBD2 (6 bases). Germline V lookup: CDR1 SNHLY, CDR2 FYNNEI. This CDR3 has 14 amino acids. With 8 bases removed from V and 4 bases from J, the gap between germline ends came to 16 bases. The CDR3 spells CASGTGAGPDTQYF. CDR3 in DNA: TGTGCCAGCGGGACGGGAGCCGGGCCAGATACGCAGTATTTT.

The genes are TRBV2 and TRBJ1-1; D remains ambiguous. This CDR3 spans 14 amino acids. The germline V and J ends were trimmed by 4 bases and 1 base, with 10 bases remaining between them. The germline V gene encodes CDR1 SNHLY and CDR2 FYNNEI. This CDR3 reads CASSVPVRNTEAFF. DNA of the CDR3: TGTGCCAGCAGTGTGCCCGTGAGGAACACTGAAGCTTTCTTT.

The chain employs TRBV27 and TRBJ1-1, with TRBD1 matching over 7 bases. After removal of 1 base from V and 1 base from J, the junction contained 3 bases not matched to a gene. The CDR3 has 15 residues. Germline V lookup: CDR1 MNHEY, CDR2 SMNVEV (reference sequence). This CDR3 is CASSLFRGPNTEAFF. The CDR3 nucleotides read TGTGCCAGCAGTTTATTTAGGGGGCCGAACACTGAAGCTTTCTTT.